This note documents a single TCR beta chain sequence. Clones were sequenced by immunoSEQ multiplex PCR, and TCRdb holds only the in-frame ones, with some missing. The data contain under 170,000 clones, about 85% of them singletons. The data were obtained in a study of blood T cell repertoires in COVID-19. Study-wide context: PBMCs, B-cell-depleted T cells, or T cells provided the cDNA or gDNA that made up the material.

The sequenced material came from peripheral blood. The TCR originated in a woman between 55 and 75 years old with active or convalescent COVID-19.

This chain's CDR3 is CASSVRDRVYWYTEAFF. CDR3 sequence (DNA): TGTGCCAGTAGTGTCCGGGACAGGGTGTACTGGTACACTGAAGCTTTCTTT. The chain recombines TRBV19 with TRBJ1-1; 9 positions match TRBD1. V was pared by 5 bases and J by 3 bases, with 13 bases of the junction left unmatched. Germline CDR1 reads LNHDA; CDR2 reads SQIVND (reference sequence). CDR3 length equals 17 residues.